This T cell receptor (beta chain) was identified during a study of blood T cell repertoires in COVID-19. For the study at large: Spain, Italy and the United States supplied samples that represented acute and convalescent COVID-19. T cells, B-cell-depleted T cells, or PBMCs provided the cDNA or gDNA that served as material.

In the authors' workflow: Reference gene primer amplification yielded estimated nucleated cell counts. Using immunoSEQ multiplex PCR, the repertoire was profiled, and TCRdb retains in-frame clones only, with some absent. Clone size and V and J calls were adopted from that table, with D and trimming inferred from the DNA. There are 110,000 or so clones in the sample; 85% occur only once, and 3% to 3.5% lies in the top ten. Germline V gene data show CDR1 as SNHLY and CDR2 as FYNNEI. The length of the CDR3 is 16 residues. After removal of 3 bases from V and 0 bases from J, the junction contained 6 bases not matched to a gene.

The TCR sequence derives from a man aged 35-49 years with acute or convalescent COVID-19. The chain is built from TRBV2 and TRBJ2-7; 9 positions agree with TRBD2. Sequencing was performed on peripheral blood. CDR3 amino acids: CASSDWASGASYEQYF. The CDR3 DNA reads TGTGCCAGCAGTGATTGGGCTAGCGGGGCCTCCTACGAGCAGTACTTC.